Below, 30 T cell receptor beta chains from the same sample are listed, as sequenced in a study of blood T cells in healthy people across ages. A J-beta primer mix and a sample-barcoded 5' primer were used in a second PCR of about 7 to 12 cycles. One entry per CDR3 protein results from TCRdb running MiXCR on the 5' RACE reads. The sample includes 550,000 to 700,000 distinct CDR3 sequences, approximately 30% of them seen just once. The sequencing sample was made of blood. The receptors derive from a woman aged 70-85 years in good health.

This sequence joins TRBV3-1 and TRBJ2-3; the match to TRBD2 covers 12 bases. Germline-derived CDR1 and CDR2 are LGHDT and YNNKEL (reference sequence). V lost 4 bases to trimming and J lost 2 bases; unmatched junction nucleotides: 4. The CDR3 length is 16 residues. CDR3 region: CASSLLAGGYTDTQYF. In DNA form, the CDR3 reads TGTGCCAGCAGCCTCCTAGCGGGGGGGTACACAGATACGCAGTATTTT.

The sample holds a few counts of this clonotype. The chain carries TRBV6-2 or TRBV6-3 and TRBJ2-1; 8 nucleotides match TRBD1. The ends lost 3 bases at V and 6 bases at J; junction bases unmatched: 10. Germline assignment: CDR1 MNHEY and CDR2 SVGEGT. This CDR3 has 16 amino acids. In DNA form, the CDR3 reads TGTGCCAGCAGTTATTCGAGGCAGGGGGCTCTCAATGAGCAGTTCTTC. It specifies CASSYSRQGALNEQFF.

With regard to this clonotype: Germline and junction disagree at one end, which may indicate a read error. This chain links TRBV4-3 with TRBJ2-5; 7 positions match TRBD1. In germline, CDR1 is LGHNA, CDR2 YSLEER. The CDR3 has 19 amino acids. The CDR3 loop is CASSQGPPLFTGTGETQHF. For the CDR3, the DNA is TGCGCCAGCAGCCAAGGCCCCCCCCTGTTCACAGGTACAGGGGAGACCCAGCACTTC.

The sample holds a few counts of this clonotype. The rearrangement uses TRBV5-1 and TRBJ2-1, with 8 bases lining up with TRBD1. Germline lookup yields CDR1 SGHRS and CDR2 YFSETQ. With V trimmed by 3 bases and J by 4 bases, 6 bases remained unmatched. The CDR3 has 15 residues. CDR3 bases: TGCGCCAGCAGCTCAACAGGGGGATATTACAATGAGCAGTTCTTC. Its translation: CASSSTGGYYNEQFF.

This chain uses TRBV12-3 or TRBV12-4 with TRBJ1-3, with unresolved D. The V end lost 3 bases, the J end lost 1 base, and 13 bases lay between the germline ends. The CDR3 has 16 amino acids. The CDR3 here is CASSFSAILSGNTIYF. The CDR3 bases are TGTGCCAGCAGTTTCTCTGCTATTCTTTCTGGAAACACCATATATTTT.

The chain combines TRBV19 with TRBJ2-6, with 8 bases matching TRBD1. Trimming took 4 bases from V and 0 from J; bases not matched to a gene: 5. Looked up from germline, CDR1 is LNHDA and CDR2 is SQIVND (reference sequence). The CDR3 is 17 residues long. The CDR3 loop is CASSRTGISSGANVLTF. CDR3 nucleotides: TGTGCCAGTAGTAGGACAGGGATTAGCTCTGGGGCCAACGTCCTGACTTTC.

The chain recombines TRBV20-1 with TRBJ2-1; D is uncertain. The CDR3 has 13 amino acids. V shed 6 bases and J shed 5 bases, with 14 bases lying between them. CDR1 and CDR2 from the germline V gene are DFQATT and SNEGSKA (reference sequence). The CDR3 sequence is CSATSRAHNEQFF. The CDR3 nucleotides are TGCAGTGCCACTTCCCGGGCACACAATGAGCAGTTCTTC.

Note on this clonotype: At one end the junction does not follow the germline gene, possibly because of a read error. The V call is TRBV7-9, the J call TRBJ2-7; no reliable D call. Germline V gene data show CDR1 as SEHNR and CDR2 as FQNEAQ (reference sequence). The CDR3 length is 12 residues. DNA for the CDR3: TGTGCCAGCAGCGTCGGATTGACAAATTGGTGCTTC. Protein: CASSVGLTNWCF.

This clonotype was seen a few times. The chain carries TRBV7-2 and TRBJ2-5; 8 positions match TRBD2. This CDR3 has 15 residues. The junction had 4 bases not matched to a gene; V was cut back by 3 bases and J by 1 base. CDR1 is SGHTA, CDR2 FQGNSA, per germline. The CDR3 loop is CASSFTSGFQETQYF. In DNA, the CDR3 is TGTGCCAGCAGCTTCACTAGCGGCTTCCAAGAGACCCAGTACTTC.

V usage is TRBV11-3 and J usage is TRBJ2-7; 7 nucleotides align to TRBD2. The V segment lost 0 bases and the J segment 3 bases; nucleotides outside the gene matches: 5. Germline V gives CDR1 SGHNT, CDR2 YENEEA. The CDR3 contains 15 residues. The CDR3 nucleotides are TGTGCCAGCAGCTTAGATGCGGGGGATGGCTACGAGCAGTACTTC. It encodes CASSLDAGDGYEQYF. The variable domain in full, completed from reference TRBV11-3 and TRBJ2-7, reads EAGVVQSPRYKIIEKKQPVAFWCNPISGHNTLYWYLQNLGQGPELLIRYENEEAVDDSQLPKDRFSAERLKGVDSTLKIQPAELGDSAVYLCASSLDAGDGYEQYFGPGTRLTVT.

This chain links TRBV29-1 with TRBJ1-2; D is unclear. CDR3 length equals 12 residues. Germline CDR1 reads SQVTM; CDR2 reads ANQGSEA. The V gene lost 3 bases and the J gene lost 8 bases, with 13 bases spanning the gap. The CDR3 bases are TGCAGCGTTGATACCTCATCTCGGGGCTACACCTTC. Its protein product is CSVDTSSRGYTF.

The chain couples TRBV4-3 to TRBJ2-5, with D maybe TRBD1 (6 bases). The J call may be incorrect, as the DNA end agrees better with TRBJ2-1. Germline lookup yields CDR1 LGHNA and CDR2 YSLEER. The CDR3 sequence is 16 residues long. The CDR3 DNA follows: TGCGCCAGCAGCCAAGAGCCCACAGGGAAGGGCAATGAGCAGTTCTTC. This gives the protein CASSQEPTGKGNEQFF.

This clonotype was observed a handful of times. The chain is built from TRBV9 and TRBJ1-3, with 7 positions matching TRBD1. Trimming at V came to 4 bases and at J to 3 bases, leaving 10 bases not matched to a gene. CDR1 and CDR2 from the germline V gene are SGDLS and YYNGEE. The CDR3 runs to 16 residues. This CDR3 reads CASSPHPTGVGNTIYF. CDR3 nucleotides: TGTGCCAGCAGCCCCCACCCCACAGGGGTTGGAAACACCATATATTTT.

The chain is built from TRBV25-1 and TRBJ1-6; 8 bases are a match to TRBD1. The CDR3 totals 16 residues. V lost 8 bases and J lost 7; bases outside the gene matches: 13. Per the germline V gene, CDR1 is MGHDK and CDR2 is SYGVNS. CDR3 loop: CASGVTRQGPNSPLHF. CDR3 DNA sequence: TGTGCCAGCGGTGTTACACGACAGGGGCCCAATTCACCCCTCCACTTT.

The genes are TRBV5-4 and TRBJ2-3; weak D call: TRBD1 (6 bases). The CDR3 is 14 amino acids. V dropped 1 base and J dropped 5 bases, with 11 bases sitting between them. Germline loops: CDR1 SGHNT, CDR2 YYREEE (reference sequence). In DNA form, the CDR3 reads TGTGCCAGCAGCTTGAATACAGGGCAAGATACGCAGTATTTT. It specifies CASSLNTGQDTQYF.

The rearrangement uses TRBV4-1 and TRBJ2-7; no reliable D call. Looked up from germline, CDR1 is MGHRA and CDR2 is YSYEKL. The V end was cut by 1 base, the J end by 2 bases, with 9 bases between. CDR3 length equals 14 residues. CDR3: CASSQGPVPYEQYF. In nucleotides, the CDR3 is TGCGCCAGCAGCCAAGGACCCGTCCCCTACGAGCAGTACTTC.

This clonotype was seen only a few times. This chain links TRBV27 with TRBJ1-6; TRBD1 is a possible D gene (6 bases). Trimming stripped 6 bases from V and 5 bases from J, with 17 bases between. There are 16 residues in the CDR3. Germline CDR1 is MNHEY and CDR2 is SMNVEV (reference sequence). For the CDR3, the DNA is TGTGCCAGCAGGACGTTCGTACAGGGAAATAATTCACCCCTCCACTTT. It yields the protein CASRTFVQGNNSPLHF.

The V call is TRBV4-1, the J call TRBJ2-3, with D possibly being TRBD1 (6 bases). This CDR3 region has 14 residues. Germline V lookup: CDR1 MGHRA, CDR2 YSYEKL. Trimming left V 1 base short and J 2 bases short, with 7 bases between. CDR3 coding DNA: TGCGCCAGCAGCCAAGGGACAGCCACAGATACGCAGTATTTT. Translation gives CASSQGTATDTQYF.

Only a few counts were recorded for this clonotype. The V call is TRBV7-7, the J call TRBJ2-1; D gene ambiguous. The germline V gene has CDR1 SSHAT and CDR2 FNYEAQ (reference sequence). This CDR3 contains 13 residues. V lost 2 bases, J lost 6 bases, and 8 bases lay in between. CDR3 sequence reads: CASSLYRGNEQFF. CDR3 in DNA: TGTGCCAGCAGCTTATATCGCGGCAATGAGCAGTTCTTC.

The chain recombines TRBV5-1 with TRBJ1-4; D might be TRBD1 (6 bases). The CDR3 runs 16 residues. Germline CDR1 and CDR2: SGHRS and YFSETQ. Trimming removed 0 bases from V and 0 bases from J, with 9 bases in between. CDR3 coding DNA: TGCGCCAGCAGCTTGGAGGGGGGTACAACTAATGAAAAACTGTTTTTT. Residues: CASSLEGGTTNEKLFF. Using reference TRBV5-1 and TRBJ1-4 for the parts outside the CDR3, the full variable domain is KAGVTQTPRYLIKTRGQQVTLSCSPISGHRSVSWYQQTPGQGLQFLFEYFSETQRNKGNFPGRFSGRQFSNSRSEMNVSTLELGDSALYLCASSLEGGTTNEKLFFGSGTQLSVL.

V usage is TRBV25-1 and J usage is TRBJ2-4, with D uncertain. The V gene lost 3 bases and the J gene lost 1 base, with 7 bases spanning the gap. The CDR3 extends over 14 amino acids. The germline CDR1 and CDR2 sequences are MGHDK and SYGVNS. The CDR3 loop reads CASSDNQAKNIQYF. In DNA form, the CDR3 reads TGTGCCAGCAGTGACAACCAGGCCAAAAACATTCAGTACTTC.

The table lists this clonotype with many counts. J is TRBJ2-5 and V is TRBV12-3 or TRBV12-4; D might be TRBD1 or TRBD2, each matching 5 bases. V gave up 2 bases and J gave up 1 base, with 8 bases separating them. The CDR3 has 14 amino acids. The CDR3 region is CASSLRGAQETQYF. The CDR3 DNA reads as TGTGCCAGCAGTTTAAGAGGGGCCCAAGAGACCCAGTACTTC.

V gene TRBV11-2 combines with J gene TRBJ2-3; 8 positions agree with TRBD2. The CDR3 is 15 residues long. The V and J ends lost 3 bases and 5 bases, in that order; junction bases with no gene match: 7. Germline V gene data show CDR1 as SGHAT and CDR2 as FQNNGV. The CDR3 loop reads CASSFLGLGEDTQYF. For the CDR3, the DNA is TGTGCCAGCAGCTTTTTGGGACTAGGGGAAGATACGCAGTATTTT. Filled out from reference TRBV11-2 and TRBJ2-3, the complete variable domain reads EAGVAQSPRYKIIEKRQSVAFWCNPISGHATLYWYQQILGQGPKLLIQFQNNGVVDDSQLPKDRFSAERLKGVDSTLKIQPAKLEDSAVYLCASSFLGLGEDTQYFGPGTRLTVL.

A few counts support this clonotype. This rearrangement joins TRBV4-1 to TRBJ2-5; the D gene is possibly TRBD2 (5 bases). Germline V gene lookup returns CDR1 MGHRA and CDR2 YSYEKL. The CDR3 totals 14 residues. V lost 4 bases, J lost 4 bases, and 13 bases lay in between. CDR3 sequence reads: CASSPEFRGETQYF. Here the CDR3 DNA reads TGCGCCAGCAGCCCTGAGTTCCGGGGAGAGACCCAGTACTTC.

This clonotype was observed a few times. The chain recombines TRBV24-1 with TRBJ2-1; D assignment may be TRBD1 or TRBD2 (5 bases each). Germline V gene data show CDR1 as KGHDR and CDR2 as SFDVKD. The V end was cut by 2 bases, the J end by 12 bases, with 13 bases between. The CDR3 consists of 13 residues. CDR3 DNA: TGTGCCACCAGTGATTGGGGACCTGGTAGGCAGTTCTTC. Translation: CATSDWGPGRQFF.

The CDR3 spells CASSYRVAWTEAFF. The CDR3 DNA reads as TGTGCCAGCAGTTACAGGGTCGCGTGGACTGAAGCTTTCTTT. The chain recombines TRBV6-6 with TRBJ1-1; no reliable D call. Germline assignment: CDR1 MNHNY and CDR2 SVGAGI (reference sequence). This CDR3 region has 14 residues. V lost 2 bases to trimming and J lost 5 bases, with 12 bases between them.

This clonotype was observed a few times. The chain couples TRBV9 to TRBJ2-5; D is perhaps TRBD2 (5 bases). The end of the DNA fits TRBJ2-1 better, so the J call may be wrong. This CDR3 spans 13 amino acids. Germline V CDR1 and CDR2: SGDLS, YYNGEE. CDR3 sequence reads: CASSVGSVHEQFF. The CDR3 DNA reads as TGTGCCAGCAGCGTAGGTAGCGTCCATGAGCAGTTCTTC.

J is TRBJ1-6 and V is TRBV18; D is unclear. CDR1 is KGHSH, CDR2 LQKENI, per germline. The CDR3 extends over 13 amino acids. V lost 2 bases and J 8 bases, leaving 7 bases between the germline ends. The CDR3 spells CASSPNSHSPLHF. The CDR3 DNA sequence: TGTGCCAGCTCACCAAACAGCCATTCACCCCTCCACTTT.

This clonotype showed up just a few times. The CDR3 reads CSVGGDQPQHF. CDR3 in DNA: TGCAGCGTTGGGGGGGATCAGCCCCAGCATTTT. The chain is built from TRBV29-1 and TRBJ1-5; a possible D gene is TRBD1 (5 bases). The ends were cut back, 4 bases at V and 5 bases at J, with 6 bases in the middle. Looked up from germline, CDR1 is SQVTM and CDR2 is ANQGSEA. CDR3 length equals 11 residues.

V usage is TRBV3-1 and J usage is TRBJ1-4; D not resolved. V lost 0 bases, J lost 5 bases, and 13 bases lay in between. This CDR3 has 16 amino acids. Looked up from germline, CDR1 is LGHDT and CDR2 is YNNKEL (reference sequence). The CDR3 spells CASSQDRGQHNEKLFF. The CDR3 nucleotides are TGTGCCAGCAGCCAAGATCGTGGTCAGCACAATGAAAAACTGTTTTTT.